Following are 29 T cell receptor beta chains from one sample sequenced in a study of blood T cell repertoires in COVID-19. TCRdb's table, derived via immunoSEQ multiplex PCR, lists solely in-frame clones and lacks some. The repertoire includes 14,000 or so clones, over 80% of them detected once, and approximately 15% sits in the top ten. Sequenced: peripheral blood. These receptors were collected from a human donor in a cohort sampled during active COVID-19.

The V and J genes are TRBV5-4 and TRBJ1-2, with 8 bases aligning to TRBD1. CDR3 size: 14 residues. Germline CDR1 SGHNT, CDR2 YYREEE (reference sequence). V dropped 4 bases and J dropped 4; count of bases not matched to a gene: 6. The CDR3, as DNA: TGTGCCAGCAGCCCGCCGGGACAGGTCTATGGCTACACCTTC. It codes for CASSPPGQVYGYTF.

The chain couples TRBV24-1 to TRBJ1-2, with unresolved D. V lost 5 bases and J 5 bases, leaving 5 bases between the germline ends. This CDR3 is built from 11 residues. CDR1 KGHDR and CDR2 SFDVKD come from the germline V gene. In nucleotides, the CDR3 is TGTGCCACCAGTGGAGGATATGGCTACACCTTC. Encoded protein: CATSGGYGYTF.

CDR3 protein: CASRRAGTGFSYEQYF. CDR3 nucleotide sequence: TGTGCCAGCAGAAGGGCCGGGACAGGGTTCTCTTACGAGCAGTACTTC. The genes are TRBV28 and TRBJ2-7, with TRBD1 matching over 9 bases. The CDR3 totals 16 residues. The V and J ends lost 6 bases and 4 bases, in that order; junction bases with no gene match: 13. CDR1 and CDR2 (germline): MDHEN, SYDVKM. Full variable domain (rest looked up from reference TRBV28 and TRBJ2-7): DVKVTQSSRYLVKRTGEKVFLECVQDMDHENMFWYRQDPGLGLRLIYFSYDVKMKEKGDIPEGYSVSREKKERFSLILESASTNQTSMYLCASRRAGTGFSYEQYFGPGTRLTVT.

The chain couples TRBV27 to TRBJ2-2, with 9 bases fitting TRBD2. From germline, CDR1 is MNHEY and CDR2 SMNVEV (reference sequence). CDR3 length: 16 residues. V lost 2 bases and J lost 5; bases outside the gene matches: 6. The CDR3 DNA is TGTGCCAGCAGTTTAATGGCGGGAGGGTTGACCGGGGAGCTGTTTTTT. Encoded protein: CASSLMAGGLTGELFF.

The rearrangement uses TRBV28 and TRBJ2-7, with 8 positions matching TRBD1. The germline CDR1 and CDR2 sequences are MDHEN and SYDVKM. The CDR3 length is 12 residues. After removal of 5 bases from V and 3 bases from J, the junction contained 0 bases not matched to a gene. The CDR3, as DNA: TGTGCCAGCAGTGGACAGGGCTACGAGCAGTACTTC. It is translated as CASSGQGYEQYF.

The genes are TRBV5-4 and TRBJ1-1, with a possible D match to TRBD1 (5 bases). Deletions cut 0 bases from V and 2 bases from J, with 11 bases between. The CDR3 is made up of 15 amino acids. Germline-derived CDR1 and CDR2 are SGHNT and YYREEE (reference sequence). In DNA, the CDR3 is TGTGCCAGCAGCTTGGGGACATGGAAAAACACTGAAGCTTTCTTT. Its translation: CASSLGTWKNTEAFF.

The V call is TRBV14, the J call TRBJ2-1, with 12 bases aligning to TRBD1. Germline loops: CDR1 SGHDN, CDR2 FVKESK. The trim removed 6 bases at V and 4 bases at J, leaving 4 bases unmatched. This CDR3 is built from 15 residues. This CDR3 is CASRQGQGAYNEQFF. Written as DNA, the CDR3 is TGTGCCAGCAGGCAGGGACAGGGGGCTTACAATGAGCAGTTCTTC.

V usage is TRBV28 and J usage is TRBJ1-1, with D hard to call. Trimming removed 5 bases at V and 4 bases at J, with 8 bases between. CDR1 and CDR2 (germline): MDHEN, SYDVKM. The length of the CDR3 is 12 residues. The CDR3 DNA sequence: TGTGCCAGCAGTCCCCTCCTCACTGAAGCTTTCTTT. This encodes CASSPLLTEAFF.

The chain recombines TRBV19 with TRBJ1-5; possibly TRBD1 for D (6 bases). The CDR3 sequence is 14 residues long. V was clipped by 5 bases and J by 2 bases, with 10 bases between them. Germline CDR1 reads LNHDA; CDR2 reads SQIVND (reference sequence). CDR3 in DNA: TGTGCCAGTAGTCCTCGACAGGGCAATCAGCCCCAGCATTTT. Protein sequence: CASSPRQGNQPQHF.

V is TRBV10-1 and J is TRBJ2-3; D uncertain. The CDR3 totals 13 residues. Germline V gene data show CDR1 as WNHNN and CDR2 as SYGVQD (reference sequence). V was cut by 7 bases and J by 0 bases, with 8 bases left in between. CDR3 protein: CASKGGSTDTQYF. CDR3 DNA sequence: TGCGCCAGCAAAGGCGGTAGCACAGATACGCAGTATTTT.

V and J are TRBV7-2 and TRBJ2-7, with D unresolved. Germline assignment: CDR1 SGHTA and CDR2 FQGNSA. Trimming took off 2 bases at V and 2 bases at J, with 13 bases between the two ends. The CDR3 length is 15 residues. The CDR3 protein is CASSLRHDKTYEQYF. The CDR3 nucleotides are TGTGCCAGCAGCTTACGACACGACAAAACCTACGAGCAGTACTTC.

The rearrangement uses TRBV27 and TRBJ1-5; D not certain. Per germline, CDR1 MNHEY and CDR2 SMNVEV (reference sequence). CDR3 length: 16 residues. V lost 6 bases to trimming and J lost 2 bases, with 17 bases between them. CDR3 loop: CASSPVESLGNQPQHF. CDR3 coding DNA: TGTGCCAGCAGCCCGGTGGAGAGCCTTGGCAATCAGCCCCAGCATTTT.

V gene TRBV7-2 combines with J gene TRBJ2-1; D gene ambiguous. This CDR3 comprises 11 residues. V was cut by 3 bases and J by 10 bases, with 7 bases left in between. Germline CDR1 reads SGHTA; CDR2 reads FQGNSA. The CDR3 coding sequence is TGTGCCAGCAGCTTGAGGAGCGAGCAGTTCTTC. Translation gives CASSLRSEQFF.

The V and J genes are TRBV14 and TRBJ2-3, with a possible D match to TRBD2 (5 bases). This CDR3 is 16 amino acids long. The V gene's germline CDR1 is SGHDN and CDR2 FVKESK. V shed 0 bases and J shed 1 base, with 11 bases lying between them. The CDR3 loop reads CASSQDPGVRTDTQYF. DNA of the CDR3: TGTGCCAGCAGCCAAGATCCCGGGGTGCGCACAGATACGCAGTATTTT.

This chain connects TRBV19 to TRBJ1-6; D ambiguous. This CDR3 is built from 14 residues. Germline CDR1 and CDR2: LNHDA and SQIVND (reference sequence). Trimming pared 3 bases from V and 7 bases from J, leaving 10 bases between. The CDR3 loop reads CASSMLGGNSPLHF. CDR3 nucleotide sequence: TGTGCCAGTAGTATGCTGGGAGGGAATTCACCCCTCCACTTT.

The V gene is TRBV6-6, the J gene TRBJ2-5; TRBD1 is a possible D gene (6 bases). V lost 5 bases to trimming and J lost 2 bases, with 18 bases between them. CDR3 size: 16 residues. Germline-derived CDR1 and CDR2 are MNHNY and SVGAGI (reference sequence). The CDR3 bases are TGTGCCAGCAGTAAGTCAACCGGGACAAGACAAGAGACCCAGTACTTC. This codes for CASSKSTGTRQETQYF.

The rearrangement joins TRBV3-1 (or the pseudogene TRBV3-2) to TRBJ2-5, with 12 positions matching TRBD2. Germline CDR1 reads LGHDT; CDR2 reads YNNKEL (reference sequence). The trim removed 1 base at V and 5 bases at J, leaving 11 bases unmatched. This CDR3 has 18 amino acids. The CDR3 loop reads CASSQGLAGVWLGETQYF. For the CDR3, the DNA is TGTGCCAGCAGCCAAGGACTAGCGGGAGTATGGTTGGGGGAGACCCAGTACTTC.

The genes are TRBV5-1 and TRBJ1-2; D is perhaps TRBD1 (6 bases). V lost 4 bases to trimming and J lost 1 base, with 17 bases between them. The CDR3 consists of 16 residues. CDR1 SGHRS and CDR2 YFSETQ come from the germline V gene. This CDR3 reads CASSLGRGRGNYGYTF. The DNA of the CDR3 is TGCGCCAGCAGCCTGGGCCGAGGCAGGGGTAACTATGGCTACACCTTC.

J is TRBJ2-3 and V is TRBV6-5, with TRBD2 matching over 7 bases. Germline CDR1 reads MNHEY; CDR2 reads SVGAGI. Trimming at V came to 4 bases and at J to 2 bases, leaving 9 bases not matched to a gene. The CDR3 contains 16 residues. The CDR3 is CASSSREVPLTDTQYF. The CDR3 region has the DNA TGTGCCAGCAGTTCCCGGGAGGTCCCTCTCACAGATACGCAGTATTTT.

The rearrangement joins TRBV19 to TRBJ2-4; D is perhaps TRBD2 (6 bases). The CDR3 runs 13 residues. Germline V gene data show CDR1 as LNHDA and CDR2 as SQIVND (reference sequence). The V end lost 1 base, the J end lost 9 bases, and 10 bases lay between the germline ends. Written as DNA, the CDR3 is TGTGCCAGTAGTATAGGGGGAGGTCTCATTCAGTACTTC. This gives the protein CASSIGGGLIQYF. Looking up the rest from reference TRBV19 and TRBJ2-4 gives the full variable domain: DGGITQSPKYLFRKEGQNVTLSCEQNLNHDAMYWYRQDPGQGLRLIYYSQIVNDFQKGDIAEGYSVSREKKESFPLTVTSAQKNPTAFYLCASSIGGGLIQYFGAGTRLSVL.

On this clone itself: The same CDR3 also results from other DNA sequences found in this sample. This chain connects TRBV29-1 to TRBJ2-2; maybe TRBD2 (6 bases). V was pared by 2 bases and J by 5 bases, with 6 bases between. CDR1 and CDR2 from the germline V gene are SQVTM and ANQGSEA. The CDR3 runs 12 residues. CDR3 protein: CSVERGTGELFF. The CDR3 DNA reads as TGCAGCGTTGAACGGGGGACCGGGGAGCTGTTTTTT.

This chain joins TRBV10-1 and TRBJ2-1; 9 bases line up with TRBD1. The CDR3 sequence is 14 residues long. The germline V gene encodes CDR1 WNHNN and CDR2 SYGVQD (reference sequence). The junction had 7 bases not matched to a gene; V was cut back by 4 bases and J by 9 bases. The CDR3 loop is CASSGFRQGGEQFF. CDR3 DNA sequence: TGCGCCAGCAGTGGGTTTCGACAGGGGGGTGAGCAGTTCTTC.

The chain is built from TRBV10-3 and TRBJ2-7, with TRBD1 matching 11 bases. V shed 6 bases, J shed 5 bases, and the junction held 6 bases outside the gene matches. The CDR3 spans 14 residues. CDR1 is ENHRY and CDR2 is SYGVKD in the germline V gene. DNA of the CDR3: TGTGCCATCAGAAAGGACAGGGGGCATCACGAGCAGTACTTC. Translating it yields CAIRKDRGHHEQYF.

This clone has a single count. V usage is TRBV4-2 and J usage is TRBJ1-2; D is possibly TRBD1 (6 bases). CDR1 LGHNA and CDR2 YNFKEQ come from the germline V gene. Trimming shortened V by 3 bases and J by 6 bases, and 11 bases separated the two germline ends. The CDR3 consists of 13 residues. The CDR3 DNA is TGTGCCAGCAGCCATGGGGGCAGGGATGGCTACACCTTC. Translated, it gives CASSHGGRDGYTF.

The chain has TRBV5-8 and TRBJ2-6; maybe TRBD1 (6 bases). Germline assignment: CDR1 SGHTS and CDR2 YDEGEE. The CDR3 totals 17 residues. V was pared by 4 bases and J by 0 bases, with 14 bases between. CDR3 coding DNA: TGTGCCAGCAGCGGCTCGGGACACTTCTCTGGGGCCAACGTCCTGACTTTC. It is translated as CASSGSGHFSGANVLTF.

This clone was observed a single time. This rearrangement joins TRBV7-9 to TRBJ1-2, with a tentative D call TRBD1 (5 bases). V lost 7 bases to trimming and J lost 5 bases, with 14 bases between them. The germline V gene has CDR1 SEHNR and CDR2 FQNEAQ (reference sequence). This CDR3 contains 13 residues. Here the CDR3 reads CASTRDSGYGYTF. CDR3 bases: TGTGCCAGCACCAGGGACTCCGGGTATGGCTACACCTTC.

V usage is TRBV18 and J usage is TRBJ1-5; D remains ambiguous. The V end was cut by 0 bases, the J end by 0 bases, with 6 bases between. The length of the CDR3 is 15 residues. CDR1 KGHSH and CDR2 LQKENI come from the germline V gene. In nucleotides, the CDR3 is TGTGCCAGCTCACCACCGGGCCATAGCAATCAGCCCCAGCATTTT. It encodes CASSPPGHSNQPQHF.

The V and J genes are TRBV28 and TRBJ2-4, with D tentatively TRBD2 (5 bases). V was shortened by 4 bases and J by 0 bases, with 10 bases between the two germline ends. Germline V gives CDR1 MDHEN, CDR2 SYDVKM. The CDR3 has 15 amino acids. CDR3 sequence (DNA): TGTGCCAGCAGTTCACTAGGCCTAGCCAAAAACATTCAGTACTTC. It yields the protein CASSSLGLAKNIQYF.

The chain is built from TRBV6-2 or TRBV6-3 and TRBJ2-7; 9 nucleotides align to TRBD1. The CDR3 totals 15 residues. J was trimmed by 6 bases and V by 2 bases; bases with no gene match: 8. The germline gives CDR1 MNHEY, CDR2 SVGEGT. CDR3 nucleotides: TGTGCCAGCAGTTACGGAGGGACAGGGAGAGGCGAGCAGTACTTC. Amino acids: CASSYGGTGRGEQYF.